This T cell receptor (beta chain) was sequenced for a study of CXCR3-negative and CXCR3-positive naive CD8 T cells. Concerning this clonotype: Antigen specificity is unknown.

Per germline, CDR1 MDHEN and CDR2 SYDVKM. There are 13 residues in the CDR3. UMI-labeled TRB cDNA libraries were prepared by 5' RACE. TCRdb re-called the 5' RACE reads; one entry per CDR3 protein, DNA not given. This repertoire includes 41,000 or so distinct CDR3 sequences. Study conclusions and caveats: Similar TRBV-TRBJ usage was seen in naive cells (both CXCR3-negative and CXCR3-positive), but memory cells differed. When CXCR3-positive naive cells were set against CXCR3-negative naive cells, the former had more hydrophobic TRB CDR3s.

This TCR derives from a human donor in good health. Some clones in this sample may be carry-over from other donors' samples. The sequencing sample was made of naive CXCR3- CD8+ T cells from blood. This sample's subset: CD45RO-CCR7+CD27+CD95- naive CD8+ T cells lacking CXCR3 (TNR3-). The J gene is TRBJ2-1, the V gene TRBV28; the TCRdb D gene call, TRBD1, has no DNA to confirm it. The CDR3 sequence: CASSQRDYNEQFF.